This T cell receptor (beta chain) was documented in a study of beta chain features in type 1 diabetes. V lost 4 bases and J 7 bases, leaving 14 bases between the germline ends. This CDR3 contains 15 residues. Germline V gene data show CDR1 as SGHTA and CDR2 as FQGTGA. Reverse transcribing all isolated RNA meant expressed TCRB transcripts were sequenced. TCRdb keeps only in-frame clones here, not all; method: immunoSEQ multiplex PCR. The sample consists of more than 350,000 clones, approximately 10% of them appearing once. This sequence was found in a woman aged 18-29 years in good health. This rearrangement joins TRBV7-3 to TRBJ1-6, with D perhaps matching TRBD1 (6 bases). What was sequenced was naive CD4+ T cells from blood. The CDR3 region is CASSSQGGNNSPLHF. CDR3 nucleotide sequence: TGTGCCAGCAGCTCCCAAGGGGGTAACAATTCACCCCTCCACTTT.